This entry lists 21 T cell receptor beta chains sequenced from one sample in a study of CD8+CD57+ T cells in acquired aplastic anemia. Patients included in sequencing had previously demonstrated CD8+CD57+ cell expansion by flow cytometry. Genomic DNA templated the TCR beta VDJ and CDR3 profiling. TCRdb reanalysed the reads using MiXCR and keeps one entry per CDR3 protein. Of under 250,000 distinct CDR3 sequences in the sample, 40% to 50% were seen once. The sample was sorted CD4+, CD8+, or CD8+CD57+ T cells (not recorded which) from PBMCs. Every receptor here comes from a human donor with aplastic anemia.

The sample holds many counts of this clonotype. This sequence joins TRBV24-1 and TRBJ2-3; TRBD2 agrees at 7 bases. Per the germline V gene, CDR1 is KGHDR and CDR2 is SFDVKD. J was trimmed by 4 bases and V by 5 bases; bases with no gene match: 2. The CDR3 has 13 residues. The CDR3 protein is CATSAGGADTQYF. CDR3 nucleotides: TGTGCCACCAGTGCGGGAGGAGCAGATACGCAGTATTTT.

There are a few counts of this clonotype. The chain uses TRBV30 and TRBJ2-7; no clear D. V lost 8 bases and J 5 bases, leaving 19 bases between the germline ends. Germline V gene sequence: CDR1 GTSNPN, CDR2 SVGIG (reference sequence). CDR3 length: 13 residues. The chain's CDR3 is CAGVRVVGHEQYF. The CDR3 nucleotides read TGTGCCGGAGTCCGGGTGGTAGGACACGAGCAGTACTTC. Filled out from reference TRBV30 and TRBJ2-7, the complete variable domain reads SQTIHQWPATLVQPVGSPLSLECTVEGTSNPNLYWYRQAAGRGLQLLFYSVGIGQISSEVPQNLSASRPQDRQFILSSKKLLLSDSGFYLCAGVRVVGHEQYFGPGTRLTVT.

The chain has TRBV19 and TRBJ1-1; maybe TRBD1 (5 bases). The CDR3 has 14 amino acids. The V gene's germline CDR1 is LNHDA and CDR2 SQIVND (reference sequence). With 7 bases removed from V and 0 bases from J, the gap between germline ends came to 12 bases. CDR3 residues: CASNMRGVNTEAFF. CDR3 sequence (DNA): TGTGCCAGTAATATGAGGGGCGTGAACACTGAAGCTTTCTTT.

CDR3 bases: TGTGCCACCAGTGATTTTCGGGACAAGAACACCGGGGAGCTGTTTTTT. This encodes CATSDFRDKNTGELFF. The rearrangement joins TRBV24-1 to TRBJ2-2; D might be TRBD1 (6 bases). Trimming took 1 base from V and 1 from J, leaving 9 bases between them. CDR3 size: 16 residues. Germline CDR1 reads KGHDR; CDR2 reads SFDVKD.

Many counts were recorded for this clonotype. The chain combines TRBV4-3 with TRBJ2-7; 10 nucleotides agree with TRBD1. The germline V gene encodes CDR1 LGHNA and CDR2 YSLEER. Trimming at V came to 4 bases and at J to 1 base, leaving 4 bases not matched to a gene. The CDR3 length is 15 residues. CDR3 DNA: TGCGCCAGCAGCCTCGGACAGGGGGAGTCCTACGAGCAGTACTTC. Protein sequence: CASSLGQGESYEQYF.

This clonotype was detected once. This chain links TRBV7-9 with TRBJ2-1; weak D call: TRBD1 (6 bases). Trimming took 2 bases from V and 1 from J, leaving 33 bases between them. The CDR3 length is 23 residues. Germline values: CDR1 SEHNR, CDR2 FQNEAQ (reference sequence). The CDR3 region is CASSLYYMRVQGIFVRSYNEQFF. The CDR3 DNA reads TGTGCCAGCAGCTTATATTATATGCGGGTTCAGGGGATTTTTGTTAGGTCCTACAATGAGCAGTTCTTC.

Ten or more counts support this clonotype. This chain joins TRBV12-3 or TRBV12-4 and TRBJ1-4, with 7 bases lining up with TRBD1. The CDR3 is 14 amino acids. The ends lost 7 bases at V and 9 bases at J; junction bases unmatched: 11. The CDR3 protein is CASTTDRAPKKLFF. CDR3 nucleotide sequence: TGTGCCAGCACTACAGACAGGGCCCCGAAAAAACTGTTTTTT.

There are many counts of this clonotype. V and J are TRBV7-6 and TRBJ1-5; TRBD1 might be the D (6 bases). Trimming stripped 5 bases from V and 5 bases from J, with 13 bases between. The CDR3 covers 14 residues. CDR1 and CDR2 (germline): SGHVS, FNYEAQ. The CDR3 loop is CASSRTAGDQPQHF. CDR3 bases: TGTGCCAGCAGCCGGACAGCGGGTGATCAGCCCCAGCATTTT.

CDR3 DNA sequence: TGTGCCACCAGTGGGATAGGGGGTATCAATGAGCAGTTCTTC. Translation: CATSGIGGINEQFF. The rearrangement uses TRBV24-1 and TRBJ2-1; a weak D match, TRBD1 (6 bases). Per the germline V gene, CDR1 is KGHDR and CDR2 is SFDVKD. V was pared by 5 bases and J by 6 bases, with 13 bases between. The CDR3 covers 14 residues.

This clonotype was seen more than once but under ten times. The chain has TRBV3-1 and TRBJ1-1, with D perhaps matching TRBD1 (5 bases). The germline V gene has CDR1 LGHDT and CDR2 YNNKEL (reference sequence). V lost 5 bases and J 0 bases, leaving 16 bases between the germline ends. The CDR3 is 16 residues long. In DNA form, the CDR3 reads TGTGCCAGCAGCACGGACATGGACTACATGAACACTGAAGCTTTCTTT. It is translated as CASSTDMDYMNTEAFF.

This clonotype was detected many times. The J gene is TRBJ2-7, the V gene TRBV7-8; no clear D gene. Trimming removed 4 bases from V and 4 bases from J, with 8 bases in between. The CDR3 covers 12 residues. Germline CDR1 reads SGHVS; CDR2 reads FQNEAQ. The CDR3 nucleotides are TGTGCCAGCAGCTCGAAGGTTTACGAGCAGTACTTC. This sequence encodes CASSSKVYEQYF. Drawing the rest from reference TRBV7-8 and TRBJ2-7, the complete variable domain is GAGVSQSPRYKVAKRGQDVALRCDPISGHVSLFWYQQALGQGPEFLTYFQNEAQLDKSGLPSDRFFAERPEGSVSTLKIQRTQQEDSAVYLCASSSKVYEQYFGPGTRLTVT.

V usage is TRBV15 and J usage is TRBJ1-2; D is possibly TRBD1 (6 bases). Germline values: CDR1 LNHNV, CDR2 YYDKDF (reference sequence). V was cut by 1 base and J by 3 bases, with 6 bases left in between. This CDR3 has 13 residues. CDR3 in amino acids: CATSRAGDYGYTF. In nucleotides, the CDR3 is TGTGCCACCAGCAGAGCAGGGGACTATGGCTACACCTTC.

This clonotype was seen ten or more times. The CDR3 region has the DNA TGTGCCAGCAGTCAGGGAGGCGAGCAGTACTTC. Translated, it gives CASSQGGEQYF. The rearrangement joins TRBV7-6 to TRBJ2-7; TRBD2 might be the D (6 bases). This CDR3 has 11 amino acids. Trimming pared 6 bases from V and 6 bases from J, leaving 9 bases between. CDR1 and CDR2 (germline): SGHVS, FNYEAQ.

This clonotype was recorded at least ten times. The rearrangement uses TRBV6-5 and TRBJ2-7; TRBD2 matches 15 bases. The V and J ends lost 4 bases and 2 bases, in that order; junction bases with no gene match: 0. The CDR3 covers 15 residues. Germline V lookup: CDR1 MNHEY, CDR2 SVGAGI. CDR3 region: CASSWTSGRAYEQYF. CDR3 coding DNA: TGTGCCAGCAGTTGGACTAGCGGGAGGGCCTACGAGCAGTACTTC.

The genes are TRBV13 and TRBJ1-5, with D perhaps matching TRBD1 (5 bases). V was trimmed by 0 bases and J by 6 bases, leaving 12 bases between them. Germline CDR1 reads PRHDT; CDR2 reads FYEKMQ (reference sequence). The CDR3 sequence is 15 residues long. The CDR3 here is CASSLGRGGLQPQHF. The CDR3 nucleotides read TGTGCCAGCAGCTTAGGGAGGGGCGGGCTTCAGCCCCAGCATTTT.

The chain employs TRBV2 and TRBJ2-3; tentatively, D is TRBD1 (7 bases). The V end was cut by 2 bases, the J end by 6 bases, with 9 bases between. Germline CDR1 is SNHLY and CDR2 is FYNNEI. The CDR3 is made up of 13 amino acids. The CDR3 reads CASSEQGGDTQYF. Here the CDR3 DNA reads TGTGCCAGCAGTGAACAGGGGGGCGATACGCAGTATTTT.

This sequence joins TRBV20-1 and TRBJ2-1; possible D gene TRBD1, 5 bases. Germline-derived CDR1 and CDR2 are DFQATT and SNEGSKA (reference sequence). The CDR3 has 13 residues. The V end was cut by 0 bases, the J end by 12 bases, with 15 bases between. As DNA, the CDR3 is TGCAGTGCTAGAGATGGGGCGGTCCTCGGGCAGTTCTTC. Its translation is CSARDGAVLGQFF.

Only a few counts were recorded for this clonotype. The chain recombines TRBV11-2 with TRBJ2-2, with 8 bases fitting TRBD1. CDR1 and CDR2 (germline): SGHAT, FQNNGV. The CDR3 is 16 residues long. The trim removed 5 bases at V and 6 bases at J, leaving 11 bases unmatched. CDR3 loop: CASSPSPGQVAGELFF. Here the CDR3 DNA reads TGTGCCAGCAGCCCATCGCCGGGACAGGTAGCCGGGGAGCTGTTTTTT. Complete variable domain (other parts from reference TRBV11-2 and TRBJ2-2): EAGVAQSPRYKIIEKRQSVAFWCNPISGHATLYWYQQILGQGPKLLIQFQNNGVVDDSQLPKDRFSAERLKGVDSTLKIQPAKLEDSAVYLCASSPSPGQVAGELFFGEGSRLTVL.

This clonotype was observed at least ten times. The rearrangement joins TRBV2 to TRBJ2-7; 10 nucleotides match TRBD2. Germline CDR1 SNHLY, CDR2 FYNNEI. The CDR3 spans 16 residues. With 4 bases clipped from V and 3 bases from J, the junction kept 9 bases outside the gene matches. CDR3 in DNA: TGTGCCAGCAGTGTTGTGCCGGGACTAGCGAACTACGAGCAGTACTTC. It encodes CASSVVPGLANYEQYF.

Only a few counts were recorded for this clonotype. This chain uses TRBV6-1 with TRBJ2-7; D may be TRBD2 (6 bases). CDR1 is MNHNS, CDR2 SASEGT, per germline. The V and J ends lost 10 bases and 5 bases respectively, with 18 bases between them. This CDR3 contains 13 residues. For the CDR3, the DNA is TGTGCCACCGGGAGCGGGCCTGGCGACGAGCAGTACTTC. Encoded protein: CATGSGPGDEQYF.

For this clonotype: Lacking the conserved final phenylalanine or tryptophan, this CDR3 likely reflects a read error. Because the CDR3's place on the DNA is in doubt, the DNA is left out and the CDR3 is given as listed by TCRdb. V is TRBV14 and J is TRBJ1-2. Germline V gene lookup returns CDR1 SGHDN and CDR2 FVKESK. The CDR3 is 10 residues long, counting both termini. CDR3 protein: CASSQGRLLI.